A selection of T cell receptor beta chains follows, all from one sample in a study of identical twins. TCRdb re-analysed the 5' RACE reads in MiXCR, keeping a single row per CDR3 protein. The table lists roughly 500,000 distinct CDR3 sequences, 20% to 25% of them singletons. These data were also filed under a second study, of T cells expressing NK-cell markers.

Sequencing input: CD4+ T cells sorted from blood. The receptors here all came from a woman aged 18-29 years in good health. The CDR3 runs from the conserved cysteine through the conserved F or W. The order of the fields is clone size, J gene, D gene, V gene, CDR3 protein, CDR3 DNA. A D gene is named only where the DNA matches it firmly. Where a row states a size, it is once, few, many or the class of an expanded clone; other rows omit it.

abundance: .
j_gene: TRBJ2-7
d_gene: .
v_gene: TRBV29-1
CDR3aa: CSVDRARGGEQYF
CDR3nt: TGCAGCGTAGACCGGGCCCGAGGTGGGGAGCAGTACTTC

abundance: few
j_gene: TRBJ2-3
d_gene: TRBD2
v_gene: TRBV29-1
CDR3aa: CSVERSSGRNTQYF
CDR3nt: TGCAGCGTTGAGAGGTCTAGCGGGAGAAATACGCAGTATTTT

abundance: .
j_gene: TRBJ2-1
d_gene: .
v_gene: TRBV6-5
CDR3aa: CASSWGSPHYNEQFF
CDR3nt: TGTGCCAGCAGTTGGGGGAGCCCCCACTACAATGAGCAGTTCTTC

abundance: many
j_gene: TRBJ2-7
d_gene: .
v_gene: TRBV3-1
CDR3aa: CASSQVYEQYF
CDR3nt: TGTGCCAGCAGCCAGGTCTACGAGCAGTACTTC

abundance: few
j_gene: TRBJ2-7
d_gene: TRBD1
v_gene: TRBV6-2/TRBV6-3
CDR3aa: CASSRPGQGYYEQYF
CDR3nt: TGTGCCAGCAGCCGACCGGGACAGGGTTACTACGAGCAGTACTTC

abundance: .
j_gene: TRBJ2-7
d_gene: .
v_gene: TRBV15
CDR3aa: CATSRDPQTYEQYF
CDR3nt: TGTGCCACCAGCAGAGATCCACAGACCTACGAGCAGTACTTC

abundance: few
j_gene: TRBJ2-1
d_gene: TRBD2
v_gene: TRBV6-5
CDR3aa: CASSYRDRRTSAHNEQFF
CDR3nt: TGTGCCAGCAGCTATCGCGACAGAAGGACTAGCGCCCACAATGAGCAGTTCTTC

abundance: few
j_gene: TRBJ2-3
d_gene: TRBD2
v_gene: TRBV5-1
CDR3aa: CASSAGLAARGTDTQYF
CDR3nt: TGCGCCAGCAGCGCGGGACTAGCGGCGAGGGGGACAGATACGCAGTATTTT

abundance: few
j_gene: TRBJ1-1
d_gene: .
v_gene: TRBV20-1
CDR3aa: CSAAKAGGFAEAFF
CDR3nt: TGCAGTGCTGCTAAGGCGGGCGGGTTCGCTGAAGCTTTCTTT

abundance: .
j_gene: TRBJ2-3
d_gene: .
v_gene: TRBV5-1
CDR3aa: CASSTWAGSGTDTQYF
CDR3nt: TGCGCCAGCAGCACTTGGGCGGGTAGTGGCACAGATACGCAGTATTTT

abundance: few
j_gene: TRBJ2-1
d_gene: .
v_gene: TRBV7-2
CDR3aa: CASSPDRFSYNEQFF
CDR3nt: TGTGCCAGCAGCCCGGACAGATTCTCCTACAATGAGCAGTTCTTC

abundance: .
j_gene: TRBJ2-5
d_gene: TRBD2
v_gene: TRBV4-3
CDR3aa: CASSHTPGLEGGGTQYF
CDR3nt: TGCGCCAGCAGCCATACCCCGGGACTAGAAGGAGGAGGGACCCAGTACTTC

abundance: .
j_gene: TRBJ2-1
d_gene: TRBD2
v_gene: TRBV11-2
CDR3aa: CASSLVASGRGGRINEQFF
CDR3nt: TGTGCCAGCAGCTTAGTGGCTAGCGGGAGAGGTGGACGAATCAATGAGCAGTTCTTC

abundance: many
j_gene: TRBJ2-2
d_gene: TRBD1
v_gene: TRBV20-1
CDR3aa: CSGTGTNTGELFF
CDR3nt: TGCAGTGGGACAGGGACGAACACCGGGGAGCTGTTTTTT

abundance: .
j_gene: TRBJ1-2
d_gene: .
v_gene: TRBV20-1
CDR3aa: CSARGGLYGYTF
CDR3nt: TGCAGTGCTAGAGGCGGCCTCTATGGCTACACCTTC

abundance: once
j_gene: TRBJ2-1
d_gene: .
v_gene: TRBV2
CDR3aa: CASRVSGGEQFF
CDR3nt: TGTGCCAGCAGAGTTAGCGGCGGTGAGCAGTTCTTC

abundance: .
j_gene: TRBJ2-7
d_gene: .
v_gene: TRBV10-2
CDR3aa: CASSRGPRDNYEQYF
CDR3nt: TGCGCCAGCAGTAGAGGACCGCGTGATAACTACGAGCAGTACTTC

abundance: few
j_gene: TRBJ1-1
d_gene: .
v_gene: TRBV7-2
CDR3aa: CASSLSQGRVTEAFF
CDR3nt: TGTGCCAGCAGCTTAAGCCAGGGCCGAGTCACTGAAGCTTTCTTT

abundance: few
j_gene: TRBJ2-1
d_gene: TRBD1
v_gene: TRBV12-3/TRBV12-4
CDR3aa: CASSPGQGEANEQFF
CDR3nt: TGTGCCAGCAGTCCCGGACAGGGGGAGGCCAATGAGCAGTTCTTC

abundance: few
j_gene: TRBJ2-7
d_gene: TRBD1
v_gene: TRBV29-1
CDR3aa: CSARDRGNFYEQYF
CDR3nt: TGCAGCGCGAGGGACAGGGGAAATTTTTACGAGCAGTACTTC

abundance: .
j_gene: TRBJ2-3
d_gene: .
v_gene: TRBV5-1
CDR3aa: CASSLSRTIDGDTQYF
CDR3nt: TGCGCCAGCAGCTTGAGCAGGACTATTGATGGAGATACGCAGTATTTT

abundance: few
j_gene: TRBJ2-7
d_gene: TRBD1
v_gene: TRBV20-1
CDR3aa: CSAGTGIYEQYF
CDR3nt: TGCAGTGCTGGGACAGGCATCTACGAGCAGTACTTC

abundance: .
j_gene: TRBJ2-5
d_gene: TRBD2
v_gene: TRBV5-6
CDR3aa: CASSLRGLAEETQYF
CDR3nt: TGTGCCAGCAGCTTGCGGGGACTAGCGGAAGAGACCCAGTACTTC

abundance: .
j_gene: TRBJ1-1
d_gene: TRBD1
v_gene: TRBV6-1
CDR3aa: CASGEGAGTEAFF
CDR3nt: TGTGCCAGCGGCGAGGGGGCTGGTACTGAAGCTTTCTTT

abundance: many
j_gene: TRBJ1-5
d_gene: .
v_gene: TRBV12-3/TRBV12-4
CDR3aa: CASSLASNQPQHF
CDR3nt: TGTGCCAGCAGTTTAGCGTCCAATCAGCCCCAGCATTTT

abundance: few
j_gene: TRBJ1-2
d_gene: TRBD1
v_gene: TRBV27
CDR3aa: CASSLSGQGNYGYTF
CDR3nt: TGTGCCAGCAGTTTATCGGGACAGGGGAACTATGGCTACACCTTC

abundance: .
j_gene: TRBJ2-5
d_gene: .
v_gene: TRBV20-1
CDR3aa: CSAREGSPRETQYF
CDR3nt: TGCAGTGCTAGAGAAGGGTCTCCCCGAGAGACCCAGTACTTC

abundance: few
j_gene: TRBJ2-7
d_gene: .
v_gene: TRBV7-2
CDR3aa: CASSFVDGNSYEQYF
CDR3nt: TGTGCCAGCAGCTTTGTCGACGGGAACTCCTACGAGCAGTACTTC

abundance: .
j_gene: TRBJ2-1
d_gene: .
v_gene: TRBV5-1
CDR3aa: CASSFQGVDEQFF
CDR3nt: TGCGCCAGCAGCTTCCAAGGGGTAGATGAGCAGTTCTTC

abundance: .
j_gene: TRBJ2-5
d_gene: .
v_gene: TRBV14
CDR3aa: CASSPFWGGPETQYF
CDR3nt: TGTGCCAGCAGCCCCTTTTGGGGGGGCCCCGAGACCCAGTACTTC

abundance: few
j_gene: TRBJ2-2
d_gene: .
v_gene: TRBV20-1
CDR3aa: CSAEWAAGELFF
CDR3nt: TGCAGTGCTGAGTGGGCTGCCGGGGAGCTGTTTTTT

abundance: few
j_gene: TRBJ2-7
d_gene: .
v_gene: TRBV6-1
CDR3aa: CASSRGKEYEQYF
CDR3nt: TGTGCCAGCAGTAGGGGGAAGGAATACGAGCAGTACTTC

abundance: .
j_gene: TRBJ1-1
d_gene: .
v_gene: TRBV9
CDR3aa: CASTPSGASTEAFF
CDR3nt: TGTGCCAGCACCCCATCGGGGGCGAGCACTGAAGCTTTCTTT

abundance: many
j_gene: TRBJ1-2
d_gene: TRBD1
v_gene: TRBV20-1
CDR3aa: CSGGDREYYTF
CDR3nt: TGCAGCGGGGGGGACAGGGAGTATTACACCTTC

abundance: few
j_gene: TRBJ2-5
d_gene: TRBD1
v_gene: TRBV7-8
CDR3aa: CASSLDRDKETQYF
CDR3nt: TGTGCCAGCAGCCTGGACAGGGACAAAGAGACCCAGTACTTC

abundance: .
j_gene: TRBJ2-1
d_gene: .
v_gene: TRBV12-3/TRBV12-4
CDR3aa: CASSPGTRNEQFF
CDR3nt: TGTGCCAGCAGTCCAGGGACTCGCAATGAGCAGTTCTTC

abundance: .
j_gene: TRBJ2-7
d_gene: TRBD1
v_gene: TRBV2
CDR3aa: CASGGPFYEQYF
CDR3nt: TGTGCCTCAGGGGGTCCTTTCTACGAGCAGTACTTC

abundance: .
j_gene: TRBJ2-1
d_gene: TRBD2
v_gene: TRBV11-2
CDR3aa: CASSRLSTSGPGQFF
CDR3nt: TGTGCCAGCAGTAGATTGTCGACTAGCGGCCCCGGGCAGTTCTTC

abundance: few
j_gene: TRBJ2-1
d_gene: .
v_gene: TRBV20-1
CDR3aa: CSARATGQNLYNEQFF
CDR3nt: TGCAGTGCTAGAGCAACGGGTCAGAACTTATACAATGAGCAGTTCTTC

abundance: .
j_gene: TRBJ2-7
d_gene: .
v_gene: TRBV21-1
CDR3aa: CASSKVTCEQYF
CDR3nt: TGTGCCAGCAGCAAAGTGACGTGCGAGCAGTACTTC

abundance: many
j_gene: TRBJ1-6
d_gene: TRBD1
v_gene: TRBV6-1
CDR3aa: CASSRTGADSPLHF
CDR3nt: TGTGCCAGCAGCCGGACAGGGGCGGATTCACCCCTCCACTTT

abundance: few
j_gene: TRBJ2-3
d_gene: .
v_gene: TRBV3-1
CDR3aa: CASGFTSSPDTQYF
CDR3nt: TGTGCCAGCGGGTTCACTAGCTCTCCCGATACGCAGTATTTT

abundance: .
j_gene: TRBJ2-1
d_gene: .
v_gene: TRBV10-3
CDR3aa: CAISWTSSYNEQFF
CDR3nt: TGTGCCATCAGTTGGACAAGCTCCTACAATGAGCAGTTCTTC